A single sample gave rise to the 25 T cell receptor beta chains below, sequenced in a study of cytomegalovirus exposure and HLA in healthy donors. Use of 60 Vbeta and 13 Jbeta primers characterized the PCR. The repertoire was sequenced with immunoSEQ multiplex PCR; TCRdb's copy has only in-frame clones and lacks some. The table records 170,000 or so clones, about 77% of them present only once. The source material was PBMCs. The receptor set was obtained from a man in his 60s in good health and CMV-seronegative.

This chain uses TRBV21-1 with TRBJ1-2; TRBD1, the D gene given by the table, was not confirmed from the DNA. TRBV21-1 is described as a pseudogene. The CDR3 runs to 15 residues. CDR3 protein: CASSTHRRSNYGYTF. The CDR3 nucleotides read TGTGCCAGCAGCACTCACAGGCGATCTAACTATGGCTACACCTTC.

V usage is TRBV6-5 and J usage is TRBJ1-5, with 7 bases that match TRBD1. The CDR3 is 13 residues long. From germline, CDR1 is MNHEY and CDR2 SVGAGI. With V trimmed by 6 bases and J by 7 bases, 6 bases remained unmatched. The CDR3: CASRRSRGQPQHF. CDR3 DNA sequence: TGTGCCAGCAGGAGATCCAGGGGGCAGCCCCAGCATTTT.

Only a few counts were recorded for this clone. This rearrangement joins TRBV7-6 to TRBJ1-2; 10 bases match TRBD1. Germline V gene data show CDR1 as SGHVS and CDR2 as FNYEAQ. The trim removed 5 bases at V and 3 bases at J, leaving 6 bases unmatched. The CDR3 extends over 15 amino acids. This chain's CDR3 is CASSPGQGGDYGYTF. CDR3 sequence (DNA): TGTGCCAGCAGCCCAGGACAGGGGGGGGACTATGGCTACACCTTC.

As to this clone: Germline and junction disagree at one end, which may indicate a read error. The J gene is TRBJ1-1, the V gene TRBV11-2; 9 positions agree with TRBD1. CDR3 length equals 14 residues. CDR1 and CDR2 from the germline V gene are SGHAT and FQNNGV. CDR3 nucleotide sequence: TGTGCCAGCAGCATAGACAGGGGGGCCACTGAAGCTTTCTTT. Translated, it gives CASSIDRGATEAFF.

This clone was found once. This rearrangement joins TRBV5-1 to TRBJ2-5, with 10 positions matching TRBD1. The V segment lost 3 bases and the J segment 5 bases; nucleotides outside the gene matches: 10. The germline V gene has CDR1 SGHRS and CDR2 YFSETQ. The CDR3 is made up of 16 amino acids. The CDR3 nucleotides read TGCGCCAGCAGCTCCGGCGGGACAGGGGACTCGGAGACCCAGTACTTC. Protein sequence: CASSSGGTGDSETQYF.

V gene TRBV27 combines with J gene TRBJ2-7; TRBD1 is a possible D gene (6 bases). The CDR3 has 12 residues. V was clipped by 7 bases and J by 2 bases, with 9 bases between them. In germline, CDR1 is MNHEY, CDR2 SMNVEV (reference sequence). The CDR3: CASMRDTYEQYF. CDR3 coding DNA: TGTGCCAGCATGAGGGACACCTACGAGCAGTACTTC.

The rearrangement uses TRBV5-1 and TRBJ1-5; no clear D. In germline, CDR1 is SGHRS, CDR2 YFSETQ. The CDR3 length is 15 residues. V dropped 4 bases and J dropped 1 base, with 12 bases sitting between them. The chain's CDR3 is CASSLEGGSNQPQHF. CDR3 coding DNA: TGCGCCAGCAGCCTCGAGGGAGGCAGCAATCAGCCCCAGCATTTT.

The gene calls are TRBV30 and TRBJ1-1; the match to TRBD1 covers 7 bases. Germline values: CDR1 GTSNPN, CDR2 SVGIG (reference sequence). Trimming cost V 3 bases and J 2 bases; bases outside gene matches: 6. The CDR3 totals 14 residues. The CDR3 region is CAWRRGQPNTEAFF. DNA for the CDR3: TGTGCCTGGAGGAGGGGGCAGCCTAACACTGAAGCTTTCTTT.

The genes are TRBV19 and TRBJ2-3, with TRBD2 matching 9 bases. There are 17 residues in the CDR3. V dropped 3 bases and J dropped 1; count of bases not matched to a gene: 8. Germline V CDR1 and CDR2: LNHDA, SQIVND (reference sequence). Written as DNA, the CDR3 is TGTGCCAGTAGTATCGCGGGAGGGAGATCGGGCACAGATACGCAGTATTTT. This translates into CASSIAGGRSGTDTQYF.

This clone was recorded a few times. This chain connects TRBV30 to TRBJ1-6, with a possible D match to TRBD1 (6 bases). Germline CDR1 is GTSNPN and CDR2 is SVGIG (reference sequence). Trimming cost V 4 bases and J 0 bases, with 13 bases left between them. The CDR3 extends over 16 amino acids. The CDR3 DNA follows: TGTGCCTGGAAAAAAGGGGGTAGCTCCTATAATTCACCCCTCCACTTT. It codes for CAWKKGGSSYNSPLHF.

The gene calls are TRBV7-3 and TRBJ2-7, with 9 positions matching TRBD1. Germline V lookup: CDR1 SGHTA, CDR2 FQGTGA. The CDR3 runs to 15 residues. Unmatched junction bases numbered 6, after V lost 5 bases and J lost 1 base. The CDR3 DNA is TGTGCCAGCAGCAAGGACAGGGGCGGGTCCTACGAGCAGTACTTC. As protein: CASSKDRGGSYEQYF.

The chain uses TRBV19 and TRBJ1-1, with TRBD1 identical over 7 bases. The V and J ends lost 6 bases and 1 base, in that order; junction bases with no gene match: 5. CDR3 length equals 14 residues. The V gene's germline CDR1 is LNHDA and CDR2 SQIVND (reference sequence). This chain's CDR3 is CASSNRGQNTEAFF. CDR3 coding DNA: TGTGCCAGTAGCAACAGGGGTCAGAACACTGAAGCTTTCTTT.

The V gene is TRBV5-1, the J gene TRBJ2-7; 7 nucleotides line up with TRBD1. Germline-derived CDR1 and CDR2 are SGHRS and YFSETQ. The CDR3 has 15 amino acids. V was pared by 0 bases and J by 3 bases, with 6 bases of the junction left unmatched. The CDR3 nucleotides are TGCGCCAGCAGCTTGGCCCCAGGGGGTAACTACGAGCAGTACTTC. This gives the protein CASSLAPGGNYEQYF.

The J gene is TRBJ1-4, the V gene TRBV4-1; D call uncertain. CDR1 MGHRA and CDR2 YSYEKL come from the germline V gene. The length of the CDR3 is 15 residues. V was clipped by 10 bases and J by 5 bases, with 20 bases between them. Written as DNA, the CDR3 is TGCGCCACAAGCAGCGGCAGTAGGCCGAATGAAAAACTGTTTTTT. It encodes CATSSGSRPNEKLFF.

This chain uses TRBV19 with TRBJ2-5, with TRBD1 matching 11 bases. V lost 0 bases, J lost 4 bases, and 4 bases stayed unmatched. The CDR3 has 16 amino acids. Germline values: CDR1 LNHDA, CDR2 SQIVND (reference sequence). CDR3 coding DNA: TGTGCCAGTAGTATAGACTGGACAGGGGGCTTAGAGACCCAGTACTTC. Residues: CASSIDWTGGLETQYF.

The rearrangement joins TRBV11-1 to TRBJ2-7; TRBD1 might be the D (7 bases). This CDR3 region has 14 residues. Trimming left V 1 base short and J 4 bases short, with 11 bases between. Germline CDR1 is SGHAT and CDR2 is FQDESV (reference sequence). CDR3 amino acids: CASSLGTGGYEQYF. The CDR3 nucleotides are TGTGCCAGCAGCTTAGGGACAGGAGGGTACGAGCAGTACTTC.

A few counts support this clone. One end of the junction varies from germline; a read error may be responsible. The V gene is TRBV5-4, the J gene TRBJ1-1; the D is unclear. The CDR3 covers 12 residues. Germline lookup yields CDR1 SGHNT and CDR2 YYREEE (reference sequence). Written as DNA, the CDR3 is TGCGCCAGCAAGCTCCCCTACACTGAAGCTTTCTTT. It translates to CASKLPYTEAFF.

This clone was found a few times. The chain is built from TRBV7-9 and TRBJ2-7; 9 bases agree with TRBD2. CDR3 length equals 14 residues. The germline gives CDR1 SEHNR, CDR2 FQNEAQ (reference sequence). J was trimmed by 7 bases and V by 5 bases; bases with no gene match: 9. CDR3 protein: CASSRETSGTEQYF. The CDR3 region has the DNA TGTGCCAGCAGCAGAGAGACTAGCGGAACTGAGCAGTACTTC.

CDR3 protein: CASSQDTGGFANVLTF. CDR3 coding DNA: TGCGCCAGCAGCCAAGATACCGGGGGGTTTGCCAACGTCCTGACTTTC. The genes are TRBV4-3 and TRBJ2-6; 7 bases are a match to TRBD2. CDR1 LGHNA and CDR2 YSLEER come from the germline V gene. The ends lost 0 bases at V and 7 bases at J; junction bases unmatched: 6. There are 16 residues in the CDR3.

This clone came up a few times. DNA of the CDR3: TGTGCCAGTACCCGAAACGATGTACAGGGAATGAACACTGAAGCTTTCTTT. Encoded protein: CASTRNDVQGMNTEAFF. The V and J genes are TRBV19 and TRBJ1-1, with TRBD1 as a possible D gene (6 bases). CDR3 length equals 17 residues. Germline V gene data show CDR1 as LNHDA and CDR2 as SQIVND (reference sequence). The V gene lost 7 bases and the J gene lost 0 bases, with 21 bases spanning the gap.

The rearrangement uses TRBV28 and TRBJ2-3; 9 nucleotides line up with TRBD2. V lost 4 bases to trimming and J lost 1 base; unmatched junction nucleotides: 3. In germline, CDR1 is MDHEN, CDR2 SYDVKM. This CDR3 contains 15 residues. The CDR3, as DNA: TGTGCCAGCAGTTGGGCTAGCGGGGGCACAGATACGCAGTATTTT. This encodes CASSWASGGTDTQYF. Full variable domain (missing parts from reference TRBV28 and TRBJ2-3): DVKVTQSSRYLVKRTGEKVFLECVQDMDHENMFWYRQDPGLGLRLIYFSYDVKMKEKGDIPEGYSVSREKKERFSLILESASTNQTSMYLCASSWASGGTDTQYFGPGTRLTVL.

The chain links TRBV28 to TRBJ2-7, with D possibly matching TRBD1 (6 bases). The CDR3 loop spans 14 amino acids. Deletions cut 7 bases from V and 6 bases from J, with 19 bases between. Germline loops: CDR1 MDHEN, CDR2 SYDVKM. The CDR3 loop is CASIPGGRFAEQYF. The CDR3 DNA sequence: TGTGCCAGCATCCCTGGGGGCCGCTTTGCCGAGCAGTACTTC.

Written as DNA, the CDR3 is TGTGCCTGGAGTGAGCTAGCGGGAGGGCAAGAGCAGTACTTC. It encodes CAWSELAGGQEQYF. The rearrangement links TRBV30 to TRBJ2-7, with 12 bases identical to TRBD2. The CDR3 runs 14 residues. Trimming took 1 base from V and 7 from J; bases not matched to a gene: 5. In germline, CDR1 is GTSNPN, CDR2 SVGIG (reference sequence).

This clone occurred once. This chain connects TRBV10-3 to TRBJ2-7; no definite D call. CDR1 and CDR2 (germline): ENHRY, SYGVKD. The V gene lost 1 base and the J gene lost 4 bases, with 5 bases spanning the gap. The CDR3 loop spans 12 amino acids. The CDR3 protein is CAISEFPYEQYF. The CDR3 nucleotides are TGTGCCATCAGTGAGTTCCCGTACGAGCAGTACTTC.

This clone was counted only a few times. The chain recombines TRBV7-8 with TRBJ1-3; possible D gene TRBD1, 6 bases. Germline CDR1 is SGHVS and CDR2 is FQNEAQ. The length of the CDR3 is 16 residues. Trimming took off 4 bases at V and 5 bases at J, with 18 bases between the two ends. CDR3 region: CASSSEQGIDRNTIYF. Written as DNA, the CDR3 is TGTGCCAGCAGCTCAGAACAGGGTATAGATAGAAACACCATATATTTT.